Presented here are 16 T cell receptor beta chains from one specimen sequenced in a study of shared clonotypes between healthy human individuals. Here immunoSEQ multiplex PCR was the method, and the copy in TCRdb shows in-frame clones only, minus some. The sample lists roughly 1,500,000 clones; 95% to 99% were seen once. Input material: naive CD4+ T cells sorted from blood. Subset meaning: CD45RA+ positively selected. The receptors were sampled from a man aged 30 to 45 in good health.

The CDR3 bases are TGTGCCAGCAGCTTAGCGCTCGGACTAGCGGGAACTCATTACGAGCAGTACTTC. Protein product: CASSLALGLAGTHYEQYF. This chain connects TRBV7-9 to TRBJ2-7; 12 bases agree with TRBD2. Germline trimming cut 0 bases from V and 4 bases from J; bases unmatched to any gene: 10. The length of the CDR3 is 18 residues. The germline V gene encodes CDR1 SEHNR and CDR2 FQNEAQ (reference sequence).

To note about this clone: This sample also contains other DNA sequences that code for the same CDR3. The chain joins TRBV7-3 to TRBJ2-2, with D unclear. The germline CDR1 and CDR2 sequences are SGHTA and FQGTGA. The CDR3 runs to 13 residues. Trimming pared 2 bases from V and 5 bases from J, leaving 6 bases between. The CDR3 reads CASSLLRTGELFF. The CDR3 nucleotides are TGTGCCAGCAGCTTACTTCGGACCGGGGAGCTGTTTTTT.

In DNA form, the CDR3 reads TGCGCCAGCGCCTCGGGACAGGGGGTAGATACGCAGTATTTT. This gives the protein CASASGQGVDTQYF. This chain links TRBV5-1 with TRBJ2-3; the match to TRBD1 covers 11 bases. Germline V gene data show CDR1 as SGHRS and CDR2 as YFSETQ. The CDR3 sequence is 14 residues long. V was clipped by 7 bases and J by 5 bases; unmatched bases: 6. Looking up the rest from reference TRBV5-1 and TRBJ2-3 gives the full variable domain: KAGVTQTPRYLIKTRGQQVTLSCSPISGHRSVSWYQQTPGQGLQFLFEYFSETQRNKGNFPGRFSGRQFSNSRSEMNVSTLELGDSALYLCASASGQGVDTQYFGPGTRLTVL.

The J gene is TRBJ2-2, the V gene TRBV19, with D uncertain. The CDR3 covers 15 residues. The germline gives CDR1 LNHDA, CDR2 SQIVND (reference sequence). The V gene lost 7 bases and the J gene lost 4 bases, with 16 bases spanning the gap. CDR3 sequence: CASTGLGLGTGELFF. DNA of the CDR3: TGTGCCAGTACGGGTCTTGGGCTGGGCACCGGGGAGCTGTTTTTT.

V gene TRBV18 combines with J gene TRBJ2-7; D call uncertain. This CDR3 contains 15 residues. From germline, CDR1 is KGHSH and CDR2 LQKENI. The V gene lost 3 bases and the J gene lost 3 bases, with 15 bases spanning the gap. This chain's CDR3 is CASSPRIDSHYEQYF. CDR3 nucleotide sequence: TGTGCCAGCTCACCCCGCATCGATAGTCACTACGAGCAGTACTTC.

This chain uses TRBV28 with TRBJ2-7; D is unresolved. The V gene lost 2 bases and the J gene lost 4 bases, with 15 bases spanning the gap. Germline CDR1 MDHEN, CDR2 SYDVKM. CDR3 length: 15 amino acids. The CDR3 DNA is TGTGCCAGCAGTTTAAATCCTTTGGCCTTATACGAGCAGTACTTC. It translates to CASSLNPLALYEQYF. The full variable domain, rest sourced from reference TRBV28 and TRBJ2-7, is DVKVTQSSRYLVKRTGEKVFLECVQDMDHENMFWYRQDPGLGLRLIYFSYDVKMKEKGDIPEGYSVSREKKERFSLILESASTNQTSMYLCASSLNPLALYEQYFGPGTRLTVT.

This clone came up once. The conserved final phenylalanine or tryptophan is absent from the CDR3, which likely points to a read error. The DNA is omitted, as the CDR3 cannot be located on it reliably, and the CDR3 follows TCRdb's listing. The chain employs TRBV2 and TRBJ2-7; the table's D call, TRBD2, was not checked against the DNA. The CDR3 is 13 residues long, ends included. Germline CDR1 SNHLY, CDR2 FYNNEI. The CDR3 loop is CASMNPGLAGGEL.

The V and J genes are TRBV27 and TRBJ2-1; 16 bases are a match to TRBD2. CDR3 length: 19 amino acids. Germline trimming cut 5 bases from V and 6 bases from J; bases unmatched to any gene: 13. From germline, CDR1 is MNHEY and CDR2 SMNVEV (reference sequence). The CDR3 nucleotides read TGTGCCAGCAGTATATACCCGGGACTAGCGGGAGGGCCCTCCAATGAGCAGTTCTTC. It translates to CASSIYPGLAGGPSNEQFF.

The genes are TRBV5-1 and TRBJ2-1, with 14 nucleotides matching TRBD2. Trimming removed 4 bases from V and 8 bases from J; junction bases left unmatched: 8. The CDR3 totals 16 residues. Germline-derived CDR1 and CDR2 are SGHRS and YFSETQ. The CDR3: CASSPGLAGVWDEQFF. CDR3 nucleotides: TGCGCCAGCAGCCCGGGACTAGCGGGAGTCTGGGATGAGCAGTTCTTC.

The V and J genes are TRBV7-8 and TRBJ1-2, with TRBD1 identical over 7 bases. The CDR3 covers 17 residues. J was trimmed by 2 bases and V by 0 bases; bases with no gene match: 9. Germline V gives CDR1 SGHVS, CDR2 FQNEAQ. The chain's CDR3 is CASSLASIGQANYGYTF. In DNA, the CDR3 is TGTGCCAGCAGCTTAGCCTCAATAGGACAGGCAAACTATGGCTACACCTTC. The full variable domain, rest sourced from reference TRBV7-8 and TRBJ1-2, is GAGVSQSPRYKVAKRGQDVALRCDPISGHVSLFWYQQALGQGPEFLTYFQNEAQLDKSGLPSDRFFAERPEGSVSTLKIQRTQQEDSAVYLCASSLASIGQANYGYTFGSGTRLTVV.

The chain is built from TRBV28 and TRBJ1-2; D is uncertain. The CDR3 contains 12 residues. With 10 bases removed from V and 4 bases from J, the gap between germline ends came to 13 bases. Germline CDR1 and CDR2: MDHEN and SYDVKM. Written as DNA, the CDR3 is TGTGCCACCCAGAGGGTCCCCTATGGCTACACCTTC. It codes for CATQRVPYGYTF.

The chain uses TRBV25-1 and TRBJ2-7; 7 nucleotides align to TRBD2. This CDR3 region has 15 residues. Trimming took 4 bases from V and 6 from J; bases not matched to a gene: 12. The germline V gene has CDR1 MGHDK and CDR2 SYGVNS. The CDR3 bases are TGTGCCAGCAGTGGCCTAACAGGACTAGGCATCGAGCAGTACTTC. It encodes CASSGLTGLGIEQYF.

The gene calls are TRBV4-1 and TRBJ1-4; D not resolved. This CDR3 is 12 amino acids long. CDR1 and CDR2 from the germline V gene are MGHRA and YSYEKL. V was pared by 8 bases and J by 1 base, with 5 bases between. DNA for the CDR3: TGCGCCAGCGGGAAAACTAATGAAAAACTGTTTTTT. This translates into CASGKTNEKLFF.

The chain joins TRBV5-1 to TRBJ1-2; possibly TRBD1 for D (5 bases). CDR3 length: 14 amino acids. V was cut by 6 bases and J by 4 bases, with 16 bases left in between. CDR1 and CDR2 (germline): SGHRS, YFSETQ. CDR3 nucleotides: TGCGCCAGCAACGTAGGGACTACGGGCTATGGCTACACCTTC. Residues: CASNVGTTGYGYTF.

The chain has TRBV5-5 and TRBJ1-5, with TRBD1 identical over 7 bases. J gave up 0 bases and V 4 bases, and 7 bases lay outside the gene matches. Germline V CDR1 and CDR2: SGHKS, YYEKEE (reference sequence). The CDR3 consists of 16 residues. DNA of the CDR3: TGTGCCAGCAGCCCAACAGGGACAGTTAGCAATCAGCCCCAGCATTTT. It yields the protein CASSPTGTVSNQPQHF.

This chain joins TRBV5-1 and TRBJ1-2, with D possibly TRBD1 on 6 matching bases. Trimming stripped 4 bases from V and 7 bases from J, with 17 bases between. The CDR3 sequence is 14 residues long. CDR1 SGHRS and CDR2 YFSETQ come from the germline V gene. The CDR3 sequence: CASSRGAADGGYTF. The CDR3 DNA follows: TGCGCCAGCAGCCGGGGGGCGGCCGACGGTGGCTACACCTTC.